The present T cell receptor (beta chain) was sequenced within a study of cytomegalovirus exposure and HLA in healthy donors. Germline values: CDR1 SGHDT, CDR2 YYEEEE. The CDR3 covers 14 residues. With 2 bases clipped from V and 0 bases from J, the junction kept 1 base outside the gene matches. The PCR had 60 Vbeta and 13 Jbeta primers. TCRdb's copy holds only in-frame clones and misses some; the assay was immunoSEQ multiplex PCR. The sample includes around 150,000 clones, more than 70% of them seen just once. Sequencing was done on a sample of PBMCs. V and J are TRBV5-6 and TRBJ2-7; 8 bases are a match to TRBD2. The TCR was taken from a middle-aged man in good health and CMV-seronegative. The CDR3 DNA is TGTGCCAGCAGCTTAGCGGGGGACTCCTACGAGCAGTACTTC. This translates into CASSLAGDSYEQYF.